This TCR beta chain was retrieved from a study of blood T cell repertoires in COVID-19. V trimming: 8 bases; J trimming: 4 bases; junction bases outside the gene matches: 8. From germline, CDR1 is MDHEN and CDR2 SYDVKM. The CDR3 spans 14 residues. Assay: immunoSEQ multiplex PCR; the TCRdb copy retains only in-frame clones and omits some. The sample carries 310,000 or so clones, 85% to 90% recorded once. This clone came up once. In assigning cohorts, the study relied on participant-reported clinical history. J is TRBJ1-5 and V is TRBV28; 7 nucleotides match TRBD1. The receptor's source is a woman aged 18-35 years with acute COVID-19. The sample comprised PBMCs or T cells enriched from blood (not recorded which). DNA of the CDR3: TGTGCCAGCTGGACAGGTGTTCGAAATCAGCCCCAGCATTTT. Its translation: CASWTGVRNQPQHF.